What follows are 16 T cell receptor beta chains derived from one specimen sequenced in a study of blood T cell repertoires in COVID-19. Profiled with immunoSEQ multiplex PCR; TCRdb holds only in-frame clones, not every one. The sample includes approximately 100,000 clones, about 89% of them seen just once. Material: peripheral blood. The receptors originated from a man aged 50 or older with acute or convalescent COVID-19.

The chain combines TRBV4-1 with TRBJ2-7, with 9 bases identical to TRBD2. The ends lost 4 bases at V and 5 bases at J; junction bases unmatched: 6. The germline gives CDR1 MGHRA, CDR2 YSYEKL. CDR3 length: 14 amino acids. CDR3 residues: CASSLAGERDEQYF. As DNA, the CDR3 is TGCGCCAGCAGCCTAGCGGGAGAAAGGGACGAGCAGTACTTC.

V gene TRBV19 combines with J gene TRBJ2-2; tentative D call: TRBD2 (8 bases). Germline-derived CDR1 and CDR2 are LNHDA and SQIVND (reference sequence). The V and J ends lost 4 bases and 4 bases respectively, with 25 bases between them. The CDR3 covers 19 residues. The CDR3 DNA is TGTGCCAGTAGTAAATGGACAGGATTTAGCGGGGTGAGCACCGGGGAGCTGTTTTTT. This sequence encodes CASSKWTGFSGVSTGELFF.

This chain uses TRBV11-2 with TRBJ1-6, with 8 bases that match TRBD1. After removal of 2 bases from V and 8 bases from J, the junction contained 5 bases not matched to a gene. Germline CDR1 SGHAT, CDR2 FQNNGV. This CDR3 has 15 residues. The CDR3 spells CASSLLTGEHSPLHF. DNA of the CDR3: TGTGCCAGCAGCTTACTGACAGGGGAACATTCACCCCTCCACTTT.

CDR3 DNA sequence: TGTGCCAGCTCACCAGGACAGGGTGCCTACAATGAGCAGTTCTTC. This translates into CASSPGQGAYNEQFF. V gene TRBV18 combines with J gene TRBJ2-1; the match to TRBD1 covers 8 bases. The V and J ends lost 2 bases and 2 bases, in that order; junction bases with no gene match: 2. Looked up from germline, CDR1 is KGHSH and CDR2 is LQKENI. The CDR3 runs to 15 residues. Supplemented by reference TRBV18 and TRBJ2-1, the full variable domain reads NAGVMQNPRHLVRRRGQEARLRCSPMKGHSHVYWYRQLPEEGLKFMVYLQKENIIDESGMPKERFSAEFPKEGPSILRIQQVVRGDSAAYFCASSPGQGAYNEQFFGPGTRLTVL.

The rearrangement joins TRBV2 to TRBJ2-1; TRBD2 matches 7 bases. V dropped 2 bases and J dropped 10; count of bases not matched to a gene: 11. The CDR3 spans 15 residues. Germline V gene data show CDR1 as SNHLY and CDR2 as FYNNEI. This CDR3 reads CASSETGGDIGEQFF. CDR3 in DNA: TGTGCCAGCAGTGAAACGGGAGGAGACATAGGGGAGCAGTTCTTC.

The CDR3 loop reads CAVWTGISNQPQHF. CDR3 sequence (DNA): TGTGCCGTCTGGACAGGGATTAGCAATCAGCCCCAGCATTTT. The chain is built from TRBV10-3 and TRBJ1-5, with TRBD1 matching over 8 bases. This CDR3 spans 14 amino acids. Germline CDR1 and CDR2: ENHRY and SYGVKD. The V gene end was trimmed by 11 bases and the J gene end by 0 bases; junction bases not matched to a gene: 6.

J is TRBJ1-5 and V is TRBV16; weak D call: TRBD1 (5 bases). V dropped 0 bases and J dropped 5 bases, with 11 bases sitting between them. This CDR3 spans 15 amino acids. CDR1 KGHSY and CDR2 FQNENV come from the germline V gene. CDR3 nucleotides: TGTGCCAGCAGCCAATCGTTCGAAGGGGATCAGCCCCAGCATTTT. The encoded protein is CASSQSFEGDQPQHF.

The V gene is TRBV6-5, the J gene TRBJ1-1, with 7 bases matching TRBD1. Germline lookup yields CDR1 MNHEY and CDR2 SVGAGI. The CDR3 is 15 amino acids. The V and J ends lost 6 bases and 0 bases, in that order; junction bases with no gene match: 7. The CDR3, as DNA: TGTGCCAGCAGACCGCAACAGGGGTTGAACACTGAAGCTTTCTTT. Amino acids: CASRPQQGLNTEAFF.

This clone showed up just once. The chain recombines TRBV7-3 with TRBJ2-1; TRBD2 matches at 13 bases. The V gene's germline CDR1 is SGHTA and CDR2 FQGTGA. The CDR3 loop spans 18 amino acids. V lost 2 bases to trimming and J lost 4 bases; unmatched junction nucleotides: 8. This chain's CDR3 is CASSLASGTSGAYNEQFF. The CDR3 bases are TGTGCCAGCAGCTTAGCATCGGGGACTAGCGGGGCTTACAATGAGCAGTTCTTC.

The rearrangement links TRBV7-8 to TRBJ2-5, with D tentatively TRBD2 (7 bases). V shed 4 bases and J shed 4 bases, with 19 bases lying between them. The CDR3 runs to 16 residues. Germline V gene sequence: CDR1 SGHVS, CDR2 FQNEAQ. CDR3: CASSSSNTGRGETQYF. Here the CDR3 DNA reads TGTGCCAGCAGCTCAAGTAACACAGGGAGGGGAGAGACCCAGTACTTC.

The chain couples TRBV2 to TRBJ1-5; TRBD1 agrees at 7 bases. J was trimmed by 5 bases and V by 4 bases; bases with no gene match: 11. The CDR3 runs to 16 residues. CDR1 SNHLY and CDR2 FYNNEI come from the germline V gene. CDR3 residues: CASSGGRGRGDQPQHF. In DNA form, the CDR3 reads TGTGCCAGCAGTGGAGGCCGGGGCAGGGGGGATCAGCCCCAGCATTTT.

The rearrangement joins TRBV5-5 to TRBJ2-1; maybe TRBD1 (6 bases). V lost 4 bases to trimming and J lost 10 bases, with 21 bases between them. Germline CDR1 and CDR2: SGHKS and YYEKEE (reference sequence). The CDR3 is made up of 15 amino acids. The CDR3 is CASSTSGTYVWEQFF. The CDR3 DNA is TGTGCCAGCAGCACCTCCGGGACATACGTCTGGGAGCAGTTCTTC.

J is TRBJ1-4 and V is TRBV19; D remains ambiguous. The CDR3 is 16 residues long. CDR1 is LNHDA and CDR2 is SQIVND in the germline V gene (reference sequence). Trimming stripped 5 bases from V and 6 bases from J, with 19 bases between. In DNA, the CDR3 is TGTGCCAGTAGTCAAGAGACGGGAAGAGCAGATGAAAAACTGTTTTTT. This encodes CASSQETGRADEKLFF.

This clone was recorded only once. The germline gene is not matched at one end of the junction; a read error may be the cause. The chain combines TRBV27 with TRBJ2-7, with no clear D. CDR1 and CDR2 (germline): MNHEY, SMNVEV (reference sequence). The CDR3 is 13 residues long. The CDR3 DNA follows: TGTGCCAGCAGTTTTAGCAGAGGAAACTCCCTCAACTTC. This translates into CASSFSRGNSLNF.

V usage is TRBV2 and J usage is TRBJ2-2, with D possibly matching TRBD1 (6 bases). The CDR3 totals 14 residues. Germline V gene data show CDR1 as SNHLY and CDR2 as FYNNEI. The germline V and J ends were trimmed by 4 bases and 3 bases, with 9 bases remaining between them. CDR3 in amino acids: CASSVTGYTGELFF. In DNA form, the CDR3 reads TGTGCCAGCAGTGTTACAGGGTACACCGGGGAGCTGTTTTTT.

The chain joins TRBV2 to TRBJ1-5; 7 bases match TRBD1. Trimming cost V 6 bases and J 1 base; bases outside gene matches: 6. Germline V gene data show CDR1 as SNHLY and CDR2 as FYNNEI. This CDR3 has 15 amino acids. The CDR3 loop is CASREQGLSNQPQHF. The CDR3 bases are TGTGCCAGCAGGGAACAGGGGCTCAGCAATCAGCCCCAGCATTTT. The whole variable domain, filled in from reference TRBV2 and TRBJ1-5, reads EPEVTQTPSHQVTQMGQEVILRCVPISNHLYFYWYRQILGQKVEFLVSFYNNEISEKSEIFDDQFSVERPDGSNFTLKIRSTKLEDSAMYFCASREQGLSNQPQHFGDGTRLSIL.